Listed below are T cell receptor beta chains from one sample, sequenced in a study of cytomegalovirus exposure and HLA in healthy donors. Repertoires were generated with immunoSEQ multiplex PCR, while TCRdb's copy carries only in-frame clones and drops some. In the table there are about 200,000 clones, more than 75% of which are singletons. The sequenced sample was PBMCs. The receptors were sampled from a middle-aged woman in good health and CMV-seronegative. Both conserved end residues are part of each CDR3. Fields, in order: V gene, CDR3 length, clone size, J gene, D gene, CDR3 protein, CDR3 DNA. D genes are given only for firm matches. Clone size is shown for a subset of rows, as once, few, many or a class of expanded clone.

TRBV30,12,few,TRBJ1-1,TRBD1,CAWTPGGAEAFF,TGTGCCTGGACCCCAGGGGGCGCTGAAGCTTTCTTT
TRBV2,16,.,TRBJ2-3,TRBD2,CASIFRRTSGTDTQYF,TGTGCCAGCATTTTCCGGAGGACTAGCGGCACAGATACGCAGTATTTT
TRBV10-3,14,.,TRBJ2-2,.,CAIARGGVAGELFF,TGTGCCATCGCTCGAGGAGGTGTCGCCGGGGAGCTGTTTTTT
TRBV19,14,.,TRBJ2-3,TRBD2,CASLGRGSTDTQYF,TGTGCCAGTCTGGGGAGGGGCTCCACAGATACGCAGTATTTT
TRBV5-1,16,.,TRBJ1-4,TRBD1,CASSTGGGPSNEKLFF,TGCGCCAGCAGCACCGGAGGGGGCCCCTCTAATGAAAAACTGTTTTTT
TRBV18,15,.,TRBJ2-1,.,CASSPIKLDYNEQFF,TGTGCCAGCTCCCCGATTAAACTAGATTACAATGAGCAGTTCTTC
TRBV7-9,15,.,TRBJ2-7,.,CASSLEIGGYYEQYF,TGTGCCAGCAGCTTAGAGATAGGGGGATACTACGAGCAGTACTTC
TRBV4-1,16,.,TRBJ2-3,.,CASSRLPGGKGDTQYF,TGCGCCAGCAGCCGCCTCCCTGGGGGGAAGGGAGATACGCAGTATTTT
TRBV5-1,15,few,TRBJ1-4,TRBD1,CASSLSTGGNEKLFF,TGCGCCAGCAGCTTGTCCACAGGGGGCAATGAAAAACTGTTTTTT
TRBV28,14,.,TRBJ1-2,.,CASRQVRTGYGYTF,TGTGCCAGCAGGCAAGTCAGAACGGGCTATGGCTACACCTTC
TRBV7-2,14,.,TRBJ1-2,.,CASTLPIGHHGYTF,TGTGCCAGCACCTTGCCCATAGGACATCATGGCTACACCTTC
TRBV6-5,15,.,TRBJ2-1,.,CASTGVTGLINEQFF,TGTGCCAGCACTGGTGTTACGGGTTTGATAAATGAGCAGTTCTTC
TRBV7-8,16,.,TRBJ2-3,.,CASSLGFQGSGDTQYF,TGTGCCAGCAGCTTAGGGTTCCAGGGATCGGGAGATACGCAGTATTTT
TRBV5-1,15,.,TRBJ1-1,.,CASSFGPSGDTEAFF,TGCGCCAGCAGCTTCGGCCCCTCAGGGGACACTGAAGCTTTCTTT
TRBV4-1,16,.,TRBJ2-1,TRBD2,CASSPSGRDYYNEQFF,TGCGCCAGCAGCCCTAGCGGGAGGGACTACTACAATGAGCAGTTCTTC
TRBV7-9,15,few,TRBJ1-2,TRBD1,CATSPGQGAGDGYTF,TGTGCCACTTCACCGGGACAGGGGGCCGGCGACGGCTACACCTTC
TRBV6-1,13,.,TRBJ2-1,.,CASSEVVRREQFF,TGTGCCAGCAGTGAAGTCGTCAGGCGGGAACAGTTCTTC
TRBV10-3,19,.,TRBJ1-1,.,CAIGRGGGDLGGRNTEAFF,TGTGCCATCGGAAGAGGGGGAGGGGACCTCGGGGGGAGGAACACTGAAGCTTTCTTT
TRBV19,16,.,TRBJ1-2,.,CASSRARGAGIYGYTF,TGTGCCAGTAGTAGGGCGCGCGGAGCGGGTATCTATGGCTACACCTTC
TRBV7-2,14,.,TRBJ1-2,TRBD1,CASSLTGGHYGYTF,TGTGCCAGCAGCTTGACAGGGGGCCACTATGGCTACACCTTC
TRBV5-1,15,.,TRBJ2-5,TRBD2,CASSSPTSGGETQYF,TGCGCCAGCAGCTCCCCGACTAGCGGGGGGGAGACCCAGTACTTC
TRBV28,15,.,TRBJ2-3,TRBD2,CASTTVASGRDTQYF,TGTGCCAGCACCACGGTGGCTAGCGGGAGAGATACGCAGTATTTT
TRBV18,15,.,TRBJ2-2,.,CASSLPSVNTGELFF,TGTGCCAGCTCGCTCCCCTCGGTAAACACCGGGGAGCTGTTTTTT
TRBV6-6,14,.,TRBJ1-5,TRBD1,CASSFGTGDQPQHF,TGTGCCAGCAGTTTTGGGACAGGGGATCAGCCCCAGCATTTT
TRBV4-1,14,few,TRBJ1-1,.,CASSQGPSGQGAFF,TGCGCCAGCAGCCAAGGCCCCTCTGGTCAGGGAGCTTTCTTT
TRBV7-9,13,.,TRBJ1-1,.,CASRLDMNTEAFF,TGTGCCAGCAGGTTGGACATGAACACTGAAGCTTTCTTT
TRBV30,12,.,TRBJ1-1,TRBD1,CANRGLNTEAFF,TGTGCCAACAGGGGGCTTAACACTGAAGCTTTCTTT
TRBV18,17,once,TRBJ2-1,TRBD1,CASSPRLGGQGISEQFF,TGTGCCAGCTCACCACGGCTTGGGGGACAGGGTATTTCTGAGCAGTTCTTC
TRBV6-5,12,.,TRBJ2-3,TRBD1,CASSRQGDTQYF,TGTGCCAGCAGTAGACAGGGTGATACGCAGTATTTT
TRBV29-1,15,.,TRBJ2-1,.,CSVENPGQTYNEQFF,TGCAGCGTCGAAAATCCCGGACAGACCTACAATGAGCAGTTCTTC
TRBV30,14,.,TRBJ2-7,.,CAWRDLRSSYEQYF,TGTGCCTGGAGAGACCTGAGGAGCTCCTACGAGCAGTACTTC
TRBV9,15,.,TRBJ2-3,TRBD1,CASSAGTGVSGTQYF,TGTGCCAGCAGCGCCGGGACAGGCGTCTCGGGTACGCAGTATTTT
TRBV7-9,15,few,TRBJ1-1,.,CASSSYGGENTEAFF,TGTGCCAGCAGCTCCTACGGTGGAGAGAACACTGAAGCTTTCTTT
TRBV5-1,18,.,TRBJ2-1,.,CASSLESLDSGLYNEQFF,TGCGCCAGCAGCTTGGAGTCCTTGGACAGCGGCCTTTACAATGAGCAGTTCTTC
TRBV7-3,13,.,TRBJ2-5,TRBD1,CASSWDSQETQYF,TGTGCCAGCAGCTGGGACAGTCAAGAGACCCAGTACTTC
TRBV7-2,17,.,TRBJ2-1,TRBD2,CASSLNPSGGSYNEQFF,TGTGCCAGCAGCTTAAACCCTAGCGGGGGCTCCTACAATGAGCAGTTCTTC
TRBV4-2,14,.,TRBJ2-5,TRBD1,CASRPSGQEETQYF,TGTGCCAGCCGACCGTCGGGACAGGAAGAGACCCAGTACTTC
TRBV5-6,17,.,TRBJ1-2,.,CASSSPRDRPANYGYTF,TGTGCCAGCAGCTCGCCCCGTGACAGGCCAGCTAACTATGGCTACACCTTC
TRBV15,15,.,TRBJ1-1,TRBD1,CATSSSTGGNTEAFF,TGTGCCACCAGCAGCTCGACAGGGGGGAACACTGAAGCTTTCTTT
TRBV27,14,.,TRBJ2-3,.,CASSYALEGDTQYF,TGTGCCAGCAGTTACGCTTTAGAGGGAGATACGCAGTATTTT
TRBV4-1,14,.,TRBJ2-7,TRBD1,CASSQEGQAYEQYF,TGCGCCAGCAGCCAAGAGGGACAGGCCTACGAGCAGTACTTC
TRBV6-1,21,.,TRBJ2-7,TRBD2,CASSESFELAGGPGWSYEQYF,TGTGCCAGCAGTGAATCTTTTGAGCTAGCGGGAGGGCCGGGATGGTCCTACGAGCAGTACTTC
TRBV15,13,.,TRBJ1-5,.,CATSSPSNQPQHF,TGTGCCACCAGCAGCCCGAGCAATCAGCCCCAGCATTTT
TRBV5-4,13,.,TRBJ2-3,.,CASSLDYTDTQYF,TGTGCCAGCAGCTTGGACTACACAGATACGCAGTATTTT
TRBV7-3,16,few,TRBJ2-2,TRBD2,CASSLAAGANTGELFF,TGTGCCAGCAGCTTAGCGGCGGGAGCTAACACCGGGGAGCTGTTTTTT